This T cell receptor beta chain was documented in a study of cytomegalovirus exposure and HLA in healthy donors. Profiling relied on immunoSEQ multiplex PCR, and the TCRdb table lists in-frame clones only, not all of them. The sample consists of 130,000 to 150,000 clones, 80% to 90% of them appearing once. J lost 3 bases, V lost 4 bases, and 5 bases had no gene match. CDR3 length: 15 amino acids. The germline gives CDR1 SGDLS, CDR2 YYNGEE. Source material: PBMCs. J is TRBJ1-2 and V is TRBV9; 11 positions match TRBD1. This sequence originates from a woman younger than 45 in good health and CMV-seronegative. CDR3 bases: TGTGCCAGCAGCTCTGGGACAGGGGGGCACTATGGCTACACCTTC. It yields the protein CASSSGTGGHYGYTF.